This TCR beta chain comes out of a study of breast tumors, draining lymph nodes, adjacent tissues. Trimming left V 1 base short and J 4 bases short, with 7 bases between. The germline CDR1 and CDR2 sequences are SGHTA and FQGNSA. The CDR3 is 13 amino acids. This clonotype appeared many times. TCRdb analysed the multiplex PCR reads with MiXCR anew, one entry per CDR3 protein. The sample holds 150,000 to 200,000 distinct CDR3 sequences, about 30% seen once. Samples came from axillary lymph nodes draining the breast cancer. The material sequenced was axillary lymph node tissue. The rearrangement joins TRBV7-2 to TRBJ2-5; D uncertain. This TCR derives from a female donor with breast cancer. Some clones in this sample may be carry-over from other donors' samples. CDR3 bases: TGTGCCAGCAGCTTAGGTAGGAGAGAGACCCAGTACTTC. Encoded protein: CASSLGRRETQYF.